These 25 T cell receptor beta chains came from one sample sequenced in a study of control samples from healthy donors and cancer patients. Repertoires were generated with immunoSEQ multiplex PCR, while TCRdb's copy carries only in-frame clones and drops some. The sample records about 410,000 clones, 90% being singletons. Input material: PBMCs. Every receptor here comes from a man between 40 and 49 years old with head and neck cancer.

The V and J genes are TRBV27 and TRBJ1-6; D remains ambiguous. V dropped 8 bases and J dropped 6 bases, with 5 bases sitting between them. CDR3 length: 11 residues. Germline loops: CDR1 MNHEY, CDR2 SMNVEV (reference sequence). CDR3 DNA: TGTGCCAGCGGATTTAATTCACCCCTCCACTTT. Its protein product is CASGFNSPLHF.

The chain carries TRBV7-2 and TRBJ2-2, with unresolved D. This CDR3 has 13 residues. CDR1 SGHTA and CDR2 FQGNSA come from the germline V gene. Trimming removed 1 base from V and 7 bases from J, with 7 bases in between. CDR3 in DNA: TGTGCCAGCAGCTTAGGGGCCAGCGGGGAGCTGTTTTTT. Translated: CASSLGASGELFF.

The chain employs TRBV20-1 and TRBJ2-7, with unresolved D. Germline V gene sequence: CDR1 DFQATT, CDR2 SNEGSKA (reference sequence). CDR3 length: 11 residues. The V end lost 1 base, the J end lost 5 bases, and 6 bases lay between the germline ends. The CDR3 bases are TGCAGTGCTAGAGGACCCGACGAGCAGTACTTC. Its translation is CSARGPDEQYF.

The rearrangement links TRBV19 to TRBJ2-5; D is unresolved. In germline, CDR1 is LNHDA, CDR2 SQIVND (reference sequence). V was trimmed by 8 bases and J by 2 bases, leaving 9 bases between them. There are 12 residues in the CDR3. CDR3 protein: CASGLPQETQYF. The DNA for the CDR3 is TGTGCCAGTGGGCTGCCTCAAGAGACCCAGTACTTC.

CDR3 in DNA: TGTGCCAGCAGCCTAAGACGGGTGGGAAATGAAAAACTGTTTTTT. Translating it yields CASSLRRVGNEKLFF. The chain combines TRBV5-5 with TRBJ1-4; D not certain. The length of the CDR3 is 15 residues. The V end was cut by 4 bases, the J end by 5 bases, with 15 bases between. Germline V gene lookup returns CDR1 SGHKS and CDR2 YYEKEE (reference sequence).

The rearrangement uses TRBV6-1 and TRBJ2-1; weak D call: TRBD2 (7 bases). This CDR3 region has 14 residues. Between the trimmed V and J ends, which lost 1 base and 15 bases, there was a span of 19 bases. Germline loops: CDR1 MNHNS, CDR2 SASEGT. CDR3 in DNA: TGTGCCAGCAGTGAAGATCCTCGAGGGGGGGGCAGGTTCTTC. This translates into CASSEDPRGGGRFF.

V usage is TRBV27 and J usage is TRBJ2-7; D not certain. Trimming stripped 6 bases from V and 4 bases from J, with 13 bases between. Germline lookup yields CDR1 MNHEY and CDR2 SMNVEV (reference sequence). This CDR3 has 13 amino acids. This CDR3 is CASRPADLYEQYF. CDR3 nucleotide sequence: TGTGCCAGCAGACCGGCTGACCTGTACGAGCAGTACTTC.

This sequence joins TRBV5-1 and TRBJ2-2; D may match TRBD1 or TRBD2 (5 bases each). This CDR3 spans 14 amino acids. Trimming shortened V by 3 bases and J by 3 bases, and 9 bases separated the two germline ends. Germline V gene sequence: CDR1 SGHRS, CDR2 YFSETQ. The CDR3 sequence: CASSSGPHTGELFF. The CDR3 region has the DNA TGCGCCAGCAGCTCGGGACCACACACCGGGGAGCTGTTTTTT.

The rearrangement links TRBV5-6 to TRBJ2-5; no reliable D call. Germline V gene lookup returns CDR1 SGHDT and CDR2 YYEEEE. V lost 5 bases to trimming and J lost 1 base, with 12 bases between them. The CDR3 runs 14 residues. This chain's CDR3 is CASSGRTIQETQYF. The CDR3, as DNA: TGTGCCAGCAGTGGACGGACGATCCAAGAGACCCAGTACTTC.

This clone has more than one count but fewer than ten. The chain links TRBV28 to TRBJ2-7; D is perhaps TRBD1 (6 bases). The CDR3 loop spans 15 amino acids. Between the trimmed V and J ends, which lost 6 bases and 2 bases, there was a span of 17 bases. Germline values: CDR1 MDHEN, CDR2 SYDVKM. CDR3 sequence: CASSWRGGDPYEQYF. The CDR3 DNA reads TGTGCCAGCAGCTGGCGAGGGGGAGACCCCTACGAGCAGTACTTC.

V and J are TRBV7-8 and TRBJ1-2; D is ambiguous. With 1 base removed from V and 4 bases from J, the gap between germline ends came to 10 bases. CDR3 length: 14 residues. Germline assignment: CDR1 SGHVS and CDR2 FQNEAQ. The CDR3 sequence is CASSLGQVSYGYTF. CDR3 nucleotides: TGTGCCAGCAGCTTAGGGCAGGTTTCCTATGGCTACACCTTC.

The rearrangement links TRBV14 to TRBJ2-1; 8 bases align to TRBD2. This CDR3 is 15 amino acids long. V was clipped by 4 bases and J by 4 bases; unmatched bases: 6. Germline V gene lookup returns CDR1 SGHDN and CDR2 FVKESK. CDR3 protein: CASSPGTREYNEQFF. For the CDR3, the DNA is TGTGCCAGCAGCCCCGGGACTAGGGAATACAATGAGCAGTTCTTC. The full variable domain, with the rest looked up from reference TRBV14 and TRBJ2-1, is EAGVTQFPSHSVIEKGQTVTLRCDPISGHDNLYWYRRVMGKEIKFLLHFVKESKQDESGMPNNRFLAERTGGTYSTLKVQPAELEDSGVYFCASSPGTREYNEQFFGPGTRLTVL.

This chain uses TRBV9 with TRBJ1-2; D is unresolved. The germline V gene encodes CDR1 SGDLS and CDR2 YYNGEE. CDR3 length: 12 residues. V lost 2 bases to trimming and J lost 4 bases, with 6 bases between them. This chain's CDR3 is CASSVPRYGYTF. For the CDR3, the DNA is TGTGCCAGCAGCGTCCCCCGCTATGGCTACACCTTC.

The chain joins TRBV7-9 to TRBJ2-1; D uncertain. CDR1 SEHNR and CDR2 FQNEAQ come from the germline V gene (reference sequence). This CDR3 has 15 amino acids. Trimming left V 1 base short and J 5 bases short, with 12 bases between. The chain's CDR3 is CASSLGQGFDNEQFF. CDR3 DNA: TGTGCCAGCAGCTTAGGGCAAGGCTTTGACAATGAGCAGTTCTTC.

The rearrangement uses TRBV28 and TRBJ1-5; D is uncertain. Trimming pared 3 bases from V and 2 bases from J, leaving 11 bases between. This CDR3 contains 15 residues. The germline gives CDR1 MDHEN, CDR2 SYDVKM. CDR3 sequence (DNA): TGTGCCAGCAGTTTCGCCTCGGGAGGCAATCAGCCCCAGCATTTT. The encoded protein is CASSFASGGNQPQHF. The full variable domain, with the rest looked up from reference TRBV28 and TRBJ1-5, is DVKVTQSSRYLVKRTGEKVFLECVQDMDHENMFWYRQDPGLGLRLIYFSYDVKMKEKGDIPEGYSVSREKKERFSLILESASTNQTSMYLCASSFASGGNQPQHFGDGTRLSIL.

The CDR3 bases are TGTGCCAGCAGTAGGGTCATCGGGACTGGATTCAATGAGCAGTTCTTC. Protein sequence: CASSRVIGTGFNEQFF. V gene TRBV7-2 combines with J gene TRBJ2-1, with D tentatively TRBD2 (6 bases). Germline CDR1 and CDR2: SGHTA and FQGNSA. The CDR3 totals 16 residues. Trimming stripped 6 bases from V and 6 bases from J, with 21 bases between.

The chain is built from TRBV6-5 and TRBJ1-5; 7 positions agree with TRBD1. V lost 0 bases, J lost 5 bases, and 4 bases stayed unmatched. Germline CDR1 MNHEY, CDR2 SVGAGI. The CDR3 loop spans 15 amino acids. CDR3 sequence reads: CASSYSRQGDQPQHF. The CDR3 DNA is TGTGCCAGCAGTTACTCAAGACAGGGTGATCAGCCCCAGCATTTT.

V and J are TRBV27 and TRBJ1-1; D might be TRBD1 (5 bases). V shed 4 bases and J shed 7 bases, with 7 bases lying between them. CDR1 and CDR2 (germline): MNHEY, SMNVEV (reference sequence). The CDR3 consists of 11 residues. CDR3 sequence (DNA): TGTGCCAGCAGTTGGGGCGGTGAAGCTTTCTTT. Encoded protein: CASSWGGEAFF.

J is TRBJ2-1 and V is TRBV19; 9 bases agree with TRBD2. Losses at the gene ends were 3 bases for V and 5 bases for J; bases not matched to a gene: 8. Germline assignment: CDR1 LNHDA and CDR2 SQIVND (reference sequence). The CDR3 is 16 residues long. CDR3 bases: TGTGCCAGTAGTATTACGTTGACTAGCGGTCACAATGAGCAGTTCTTC. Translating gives CASSITLTSGHNEQFF.

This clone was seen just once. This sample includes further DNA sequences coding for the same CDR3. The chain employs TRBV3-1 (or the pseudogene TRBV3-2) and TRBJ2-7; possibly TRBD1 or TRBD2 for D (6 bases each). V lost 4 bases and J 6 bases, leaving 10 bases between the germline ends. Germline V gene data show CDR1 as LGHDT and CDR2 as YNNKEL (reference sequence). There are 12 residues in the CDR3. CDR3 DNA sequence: TGTGCCAGCAGCCGGACGGGGGCCGAGCAGTACTTC. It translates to CASSRTGAEQYF.

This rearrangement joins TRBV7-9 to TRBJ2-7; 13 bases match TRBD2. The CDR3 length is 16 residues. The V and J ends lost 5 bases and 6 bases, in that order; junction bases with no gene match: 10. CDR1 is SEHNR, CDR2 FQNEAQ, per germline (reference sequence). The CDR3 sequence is CASSPGLAGDLSEQYF. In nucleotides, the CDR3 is TGTGCCAGCAGCCCTGGACTAGCGGGAGATTTGTCCGAGCAGTACTTC.

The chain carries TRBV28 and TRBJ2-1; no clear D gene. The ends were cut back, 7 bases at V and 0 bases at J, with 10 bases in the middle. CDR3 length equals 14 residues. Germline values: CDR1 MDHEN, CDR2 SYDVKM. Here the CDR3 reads CASTVAVSYNEQFF. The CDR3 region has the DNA TGTGCCAGCACGGTGGCGGTCTCCTACAATGAGCAGTTCTTC.

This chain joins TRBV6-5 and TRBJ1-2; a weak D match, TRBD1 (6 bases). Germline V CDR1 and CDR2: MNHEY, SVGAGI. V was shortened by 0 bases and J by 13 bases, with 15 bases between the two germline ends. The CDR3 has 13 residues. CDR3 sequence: CASSYSLQGSSTF. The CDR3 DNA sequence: TGTGCCAGCAGTTACTCCCTACAGGGCTCTTCCACCTTC.

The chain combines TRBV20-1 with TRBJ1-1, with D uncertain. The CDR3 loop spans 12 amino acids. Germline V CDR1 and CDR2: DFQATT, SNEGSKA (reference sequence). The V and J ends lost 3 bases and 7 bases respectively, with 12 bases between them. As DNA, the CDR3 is TGCAGTGCTAGTATAGCGGCCGATGAAGCTTTCTTT. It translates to CSASIAADEAFF.

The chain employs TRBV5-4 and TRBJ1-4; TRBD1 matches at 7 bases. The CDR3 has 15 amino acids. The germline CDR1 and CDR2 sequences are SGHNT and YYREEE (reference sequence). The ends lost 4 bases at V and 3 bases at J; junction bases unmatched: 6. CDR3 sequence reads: CASSQTGLANEKLFF. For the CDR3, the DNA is TGTGCCAGCAGCCAGACAGGGTTGGCTAATGAAAAACTGTTTTTT.